This is a list of T cell receptor beta chains from one sample in a study of T cells in tuberculosis. The table came from immunoSEQ multiplex PCR; TCRdb's copy has only in-frame clones and leaves some out. The repertoire includes around 30,000 clones, 93% of them detected once, and approximately 10% sits in the top ten. Sample: PBMCs, taken at tuberculosis diagnosis. These receptors were collected from an adult with tuberculosis. The CDR3 runs from the conserved cysteine through the conserved F or W. D genes are given only for firm matches. Clone size appears in some rows only: once, few, many, or a class for an expanded clone.

TRBJ2-1	.	TRBD2	TRBV28	TGTGCCAGCAGCGATCTTGGGGGTGTGGGACTAGCCTCCTACAATGAGCAGTTCTTC	CASSDLGGVGLASYNEQFF
TRBJ2-7	.	.	TRBV7-9	TGTGCCAGCAGCTTTGACAGGAGCTCCTACGAGCAGTACTTC	CASSFDRSSYEQYF
TRBJ2-7	.	TRBD1	TRBV27	TGTGCCAGCAGTTTAGCGACAGGGGGCCTTTACGAGCAGTACTTC	CASSLATGGLYEQYF
TRBJ2-5	.	.	TRBV6-4	TGTGCCAGCAGGAGGAGCACAGAGACCCAGTACTTC	CASRRSTETQYF
TRBJ2-1	.	.	TRBV9	TGTGCCAGCAGCCCGGTGGCGGGTTCTTACAATGAGCAGTTCTTC	CASSPVAGSYNEQFF
TRBJ1-5	once	TRBD1	TRBV2	TGTGCCAGCAGTCCTGGACAGGGGGGCCATCAGCCCCAGCATTTT	CASSPGQGGHQPQHF
TRBJ1-3	.	.	TRBV28	TGTGCCAGCAGTGTCTGGACAGACCCTGGAAACACCATATATTTT	CASSVWTDPGNTIYF
TRBJ2-7	.	.	TRBV11-3	TGTGCCAGCAGCCCGACTCCGTCTTACGAGCAGTACTTC	CASSPTPSYEQYF
TRBJ2-3	.	.	TRBV25-1	TGTGCCAGTACACAGGGAGATACGCAGTATTTT	CASTQGDTQYF
TRBJ2-1	.	.	TRBV10-1	TGCGCCAGCAGTGATGCAGGGAATGAGCAGTTCTTC	CASSDAGNEQFF
TRBJ1-1	once	.	TRBV6-5	TGTGCCAGCAGTTACCGGGGGAACACTGAAGCTTTCTTT	CASSYRGNTEAFF
TRBJ1-1	once	TRBD1	TRBV6-5	TGTGCCAGCAGTACGGGACAGGGGGACACTGAAGCTTTCTTT	CASSTGQGDTEAFF
TRBJ1-1	.	TRBD1	TRBV5-1	TGCGCCAGCAGCGGGGGACAGGGAGGCACTGAAGCTTTCTTT	CASSGGQGGTEAFF
TRBJ1-4	once	TRBD1	TRBV15	TGTGCCACCAGCAGAGTACGGGACAGAGCTAATGAAAAACTGTTTTTT	CATSRVRDRANEKLFF
TRBJ1-2	.	.	TRBV7-9	TGTGCCAGCAGCTTATCTTGGGCAGGGGACTATGGCTACACCTTC	CASSLSWAGDYGYTF
TRBJ2-3	.	.	TRBV2	TGTGCCAGCAGTTTTCGGGACATGCGCACAGATACGCAGTATTTT	CASSFRDMRTDTQYF
TRBJ2-5	.	TRBD2	TRBV4-1	TGCGCCAGCAGCCAAGTAGCGGGGGGAGGAGAGACCCAGTACTTC	CASSQVAGGGETQYF
TRBJ1-5	few	.	TRBV19	TGTGCCACCCATGAACAGGGCTATAGCAATCAGCCCCAGCATTTT	CATHEQGYSNQPQHF
TRBJ1-1	.	TRBD1	TRBV19	TGTGCCAGTAGTGCTAACAGGGGTTCCTGGGATACTGAAGCTTTCTTT	CASSANRGSWDTEAFF
TRBJ2-7	.	TRBD1	TRBV6-5	TGTGCCAGCAAAACCGGGACAGCCTCCTACGAGCAGTACTTC	CASKTGTASYEQYF
TRBJ2-3	.	.	TRBV5-1	TGCGCCAGCAGCTTTTCCGGTAAGGATACGCAGTATTTT	CASSFSGKDTQYF
TRBJ2-7	.	TRBD2	TRBV28	TGTGCCAGCAGCCCGGGACTAGCGGGAGACGAGCAGTACTTC	CASSPGLAGDEQYF
TRBJ1-4	.	TRBD1	TRBV5-1	TGCGCCAGCAGTTCCACAGGGGAGCCTAATGAAAAACTGTTTTTT	CASSSTGEPNEKLFF
TRBJ1-1	once	.	TRBV4-1	TGCGCCAGCAGCCCCGCTTTAGGAGCGAACACTGAAGCTTTCTTT	CASSPALGANTEAFF
TRBJ2-1	few	TRBD2	TRBV7-6	TGTGCCAGCAGCCTTAGCGGGAGCGCCGGTGAGCAGTTCTTC	CASSLSGSAGEQFF
TRBJ2-7	.	.	TRBV6-5	TGTGCCAGCAAGGGGGCCTACGAGCAGTACTTC	CASKGAYEQYF
TRBJ1-3	.	.	TRBV11-2	TGTGCCAGCAGTTTGCTGGAGGATCCTCATCACTCTGGAAACACCATATATTTT	CASSLLEDPHHSGNTIYF
TRBJ1-2	.	.	TRBV6-1	TGTGCCAGCAGTATCCTTAACTATGGCTACACCTTC	CASSILNYGYTF
TRBJ1-1	.	.	TRBV19	TGTGCCACCCAATCAGGGGCGAACACTGAAGCTTTCTTT	CATQSGANTEAFF
TRBJ1-2	.	.	TRBV7-2	TGTGCCAGCAGCGCGGACACTAAGAACTATGGCTACACCTTC	CASSADTKNYGYTF
TRBJ1-6	.	.	TRBV6-1	TGTGCCAGCAGGAGTGTGAATAATTCACCCCTCCACTTT	CASRSVNNSPLHF
TRBJ2-3	.	.	TRBV7-2	TGTGCCAGCACGGAGGGGAGCCAGGTTAGCACAGATACGCAGTATTTT	CASTEGSQVSTDTQYF
TRBJ2-7	.	TRBD2	TRBV27	TGTGCCAGCAGTCCCCCGGGGGGGCGCCCCTACGAGCAGTACTTC	CASSPPGGRPYEQYF
TRBJ2-7	.	.	TRBV13	TGTGCCAGCAGCTTGCGAGGCTCCTACGAGCAGTACTTC	CASSLRGSYEQYF
TRBJ2-7	.	TRBD1	TRBV6-5	TGTGCCAGCAGTTTTGGACAGGGCGAGCAGTACTTC	CASSFGQGEQYF
TRBJ2-7	.	TRBD1	TRBV19	TGTGCCAGTAGGAGGTACGGGACAGGAGACTACGAGCAGTACTTC	CASRRYGTGDYEQYF
TRBJ2-5	once	TRBD2	TRBV5-1	TGCGCCAGCAGCCCAGAACTAGCGGGGACGACGGAGACCCAGTACTTC	CASSPELAGTTETQYF
TRBJ1-2	.	TRBD1	TRBV27	TGTGCCAGCAGTTCTGAACAGGGGGGAGGTAACTATGGCTACACCTTC	CASSSEQGGGNYGYTF
TRBJ2-5	.	TRBD2	TRBV11-3	TGTGCCAGCAGCACGGGAGGTGAGACCCAGTACTTC	CASSTGGETQYF
TRBJ2-1	.	.	TRBV7-3	TGTGCCAGCAGCCCCGGAGGCACCTACAATGAGCAGTTCTTC	CASSPGGTYNEQFF
TRBJ2-1	.	.	TRBV10-3	TGTGCCATCAGTTATCTCCAGGGAACTGAGCAGTTCTTC	CAISYLQGTEQFF
TRBJ2-7	.	.	TRBV6-5	TGTGCCAGCAGTCGACAGCTTCAAAGGTCCGAGCAGTACTTC	CASSRQLQRSEQYF
TRBJ1-2	.	.	TRBV30	TGTGCCTGGAGTCCAGGGGTATTCGACTATGGCTACACCTTC	CAWSPGVFDYGYTF
TRBJ2-5	.	TRBD2	TRBV11-2	TGTGCCAGCAGCTTAGGGGCGGGGGTCGGTCAAGAGACCCAGTACTTC	CASSLGAGVGQETQYF
TRBJ1-3	.	.	TRBV11-2	TGTGCCAGCAGCCCCTTGGACAGATCCTCTGGAAACACCATATATTTT	CASSPLDRSSGNTIYF
TRBJ2-3	.	.	TRBV20-1	TGCAGCCCTAGCGAGGATACGCAGTATTTT	CSPSEDTQYF
TRBJ2-7	.	.	TRBV7-9	TGTGCCTCTGGAGGTGGGGTCTACGAGCAGTACTTC	CASGGGVYEQYF
TRBJ2-5	.	.	TRBV5-1	TGCGCCAGCAGCTTGTCGCCTCAGGGACACTCAACGGAGACCCAGTACTTC	CASSLSPQGHSTETQYF
TRBJ1-5	.	.	TRBV10-2	TGCGCCAGCAGGGGACACAGCGATCAGCCCCAGCATTTT	CASRGHSDQPQHF
TRBJ2-5	.	.	TRBV5-1	TGCGCCAGTAGCCGAGAACCCACCCAAGAGACCCAGTACTTC	CASSREPTQETQYF
TRBJ2-7	.	TRBD1	TRBV5-4	TGTGCCAGCAGCCCCGGGCCGGGACAGGGAGAGGAGTACTTC	CASSPGPGQGEEYF